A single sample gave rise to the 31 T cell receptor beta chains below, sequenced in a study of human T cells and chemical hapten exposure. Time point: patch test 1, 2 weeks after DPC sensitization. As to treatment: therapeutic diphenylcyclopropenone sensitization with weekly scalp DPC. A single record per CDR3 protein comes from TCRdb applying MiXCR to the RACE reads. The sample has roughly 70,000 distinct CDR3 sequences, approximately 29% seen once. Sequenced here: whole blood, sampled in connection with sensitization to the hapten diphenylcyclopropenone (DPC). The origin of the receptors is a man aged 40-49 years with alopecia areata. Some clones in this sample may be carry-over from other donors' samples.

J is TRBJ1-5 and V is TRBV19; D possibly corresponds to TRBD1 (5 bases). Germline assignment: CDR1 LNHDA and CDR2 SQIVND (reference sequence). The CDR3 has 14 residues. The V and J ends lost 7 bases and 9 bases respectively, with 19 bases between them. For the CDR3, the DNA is TGTGCCAGTACCACCCCAGGGAGGGATACGCCCCAGCATTTT. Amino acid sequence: CASTTPGRDTPQHF. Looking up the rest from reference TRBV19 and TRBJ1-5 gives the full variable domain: DGGITQSPKYLFRKEGQNVTLSCEQNLNHDAMYWYRQDPGQGLRLIYYSQIVNDFQKGDIAEGYSVSREKKESFPLTVTSAQKNPTAFYLCASTTPGRDTPQHFGDGTRLSIL.

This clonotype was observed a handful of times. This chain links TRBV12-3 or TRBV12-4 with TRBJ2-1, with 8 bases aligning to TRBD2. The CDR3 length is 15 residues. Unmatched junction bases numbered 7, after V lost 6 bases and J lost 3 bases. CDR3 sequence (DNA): TGTGCCAGCAGGCCCGGGGGGGGAATCTACAATGAGCAGTTCTTC. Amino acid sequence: CASRPGGGIYNEQFF.

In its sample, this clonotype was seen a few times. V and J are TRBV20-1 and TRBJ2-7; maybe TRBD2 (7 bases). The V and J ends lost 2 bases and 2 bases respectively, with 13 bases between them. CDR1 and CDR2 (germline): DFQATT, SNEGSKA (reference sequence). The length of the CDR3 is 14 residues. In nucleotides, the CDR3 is TGCAGTGCTAGAAGCGGGACACAAGCCTACGAGCAGTACTTC. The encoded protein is CSARSGTQAYEQYF.

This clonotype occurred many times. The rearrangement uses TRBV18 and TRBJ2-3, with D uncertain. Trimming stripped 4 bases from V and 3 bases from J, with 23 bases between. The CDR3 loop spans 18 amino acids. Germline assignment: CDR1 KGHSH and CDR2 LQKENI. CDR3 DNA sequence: TGTGCCAGCTCACTCCCCCAAGGAGCTCCCCGCGGTACAGATACGCAGTATTTT. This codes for CASSLPQGAPRGTDTQYF.

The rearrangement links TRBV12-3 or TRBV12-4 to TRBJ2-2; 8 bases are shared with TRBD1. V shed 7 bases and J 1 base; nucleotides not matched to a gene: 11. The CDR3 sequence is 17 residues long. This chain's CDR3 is CASINSHGQGNTGELFF. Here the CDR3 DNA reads TGTGCCAGCATCAATTCCCACGGACAGGGGAACACCGGGGAGCTGTTTTTT.

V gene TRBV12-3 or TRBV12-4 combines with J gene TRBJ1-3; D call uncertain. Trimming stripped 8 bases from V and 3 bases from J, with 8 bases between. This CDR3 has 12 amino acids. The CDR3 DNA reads TGTGCCAGCGATAATCGTGGAAACACCATATATTTT. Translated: CASDNRGNTIYF.

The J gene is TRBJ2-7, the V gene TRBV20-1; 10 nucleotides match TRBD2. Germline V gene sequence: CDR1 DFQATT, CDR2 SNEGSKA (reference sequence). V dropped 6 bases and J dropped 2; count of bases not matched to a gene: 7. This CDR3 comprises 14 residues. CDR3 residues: CSAGPSGRAYEQYF. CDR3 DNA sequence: TGCAGTGCCGGACCTAGCGGGAGAGCCTACGAGCAGTACTTC.

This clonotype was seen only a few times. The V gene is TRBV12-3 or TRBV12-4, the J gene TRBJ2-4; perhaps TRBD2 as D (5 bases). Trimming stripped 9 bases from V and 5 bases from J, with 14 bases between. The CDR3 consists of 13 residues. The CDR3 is CASQAVSQNIQYF. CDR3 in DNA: TGTGCCAGTCAAGCGGTTAGCCAAAACATTCAGTACTTC.

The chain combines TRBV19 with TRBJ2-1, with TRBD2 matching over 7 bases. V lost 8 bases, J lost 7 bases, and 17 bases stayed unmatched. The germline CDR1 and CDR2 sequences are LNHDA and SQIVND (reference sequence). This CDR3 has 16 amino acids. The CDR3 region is CASAPPGTPRGNEQFF. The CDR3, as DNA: TGTGCCAGTGCCCCCCCCGGGACCCCGCGGGGGAATGAGCAGTTCTTC.

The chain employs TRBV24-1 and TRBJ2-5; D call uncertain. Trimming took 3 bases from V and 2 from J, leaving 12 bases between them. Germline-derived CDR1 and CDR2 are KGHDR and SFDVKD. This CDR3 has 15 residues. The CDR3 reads CATSDPNPGQETQYF. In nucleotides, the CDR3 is TGTGCCACCAGTGATCCTAATCCAGGACAAGAGACCCAGTACTTC.

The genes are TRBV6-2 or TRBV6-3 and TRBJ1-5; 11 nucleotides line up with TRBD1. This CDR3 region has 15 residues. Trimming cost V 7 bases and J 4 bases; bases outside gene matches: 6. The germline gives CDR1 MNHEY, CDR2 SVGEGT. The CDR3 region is CASNQDRGRNQPQHF. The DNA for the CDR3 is TGTGCCAGCAACCAGGACAGGGGGCGGAATCAGCCCCAGCATTTT.

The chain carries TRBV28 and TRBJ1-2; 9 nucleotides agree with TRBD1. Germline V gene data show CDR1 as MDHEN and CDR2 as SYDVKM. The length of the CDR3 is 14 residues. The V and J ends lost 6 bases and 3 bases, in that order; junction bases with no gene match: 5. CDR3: CASRGQGGHYGYTF. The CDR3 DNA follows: TGTGCCAGCAGGGGACAGGGTGGGCACTATGGCTACACCTTC.

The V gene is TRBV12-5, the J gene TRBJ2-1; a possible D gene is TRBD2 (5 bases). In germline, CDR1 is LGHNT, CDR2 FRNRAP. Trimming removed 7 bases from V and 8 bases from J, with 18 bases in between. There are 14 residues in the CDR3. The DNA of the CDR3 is TGTGCTAGTGCCCCGGAAAGGGAGTCTGATGAGCAGTTCTTC. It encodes CASAPERESDEQFF. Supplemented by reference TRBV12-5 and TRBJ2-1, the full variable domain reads DARVTQTPRHKVTEMGQEVTMRCQPILGHNTVFWYRQTMMQGLELLAYFRNRAPLDDSGMPKDRFSAEMPDATLATLKIQPSEPRDSAVYFCASAPERESDEQFFGPGTRLTVL.

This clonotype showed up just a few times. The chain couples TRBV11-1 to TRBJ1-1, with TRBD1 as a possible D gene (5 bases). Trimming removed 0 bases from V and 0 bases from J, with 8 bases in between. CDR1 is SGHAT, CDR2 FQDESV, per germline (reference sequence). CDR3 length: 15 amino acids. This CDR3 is CASSLAGDLNTEAFF. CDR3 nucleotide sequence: TGTGCCAGCAGCTTAGCAGGGGACCTGAACACTGAAGCTTTCTTT.

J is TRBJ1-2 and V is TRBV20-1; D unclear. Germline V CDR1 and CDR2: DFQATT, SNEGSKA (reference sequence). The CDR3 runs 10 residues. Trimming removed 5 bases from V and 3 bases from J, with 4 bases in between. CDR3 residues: CSAGHYGYTF. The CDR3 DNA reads TGCAGTGCTGGCCACTATGGCTACACCTTC.

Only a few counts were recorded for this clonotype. The CDR3 here is CSARDLPSGIRADTQYF. Here the CDR3 DNA reads TGCAGTGCTAGAGATCTGCCAAGCGGGATAAGAGCAGATACGCAGTATTTT. The chain couples TRBV20-1 to TRBJ2-3; 7 bases fit TRBD2. Germline CDR1 reads DFQATT; CDR2 reads SNEGSKA (reference sequence). The junction had 13 bases not matched to a gene; V was cut back by 0 bases and J by 4 bases. There are 17 residues in the CDR3.

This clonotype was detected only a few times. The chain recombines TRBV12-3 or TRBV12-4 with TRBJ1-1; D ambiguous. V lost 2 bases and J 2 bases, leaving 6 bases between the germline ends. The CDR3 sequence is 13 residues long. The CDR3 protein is CASSLQRNTEAFF. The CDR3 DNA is TGTGCCAGCAGTTTACAGCGTAACACTGAAGCTTTCTTT.

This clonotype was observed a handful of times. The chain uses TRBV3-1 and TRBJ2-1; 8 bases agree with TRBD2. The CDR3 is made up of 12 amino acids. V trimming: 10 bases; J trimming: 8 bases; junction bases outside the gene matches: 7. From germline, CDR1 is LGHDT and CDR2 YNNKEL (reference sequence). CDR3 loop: CATGTSIYEQFF. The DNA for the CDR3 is TGTGCCACCGGGACTAGTATCTATGAGCAGTTCTTC.

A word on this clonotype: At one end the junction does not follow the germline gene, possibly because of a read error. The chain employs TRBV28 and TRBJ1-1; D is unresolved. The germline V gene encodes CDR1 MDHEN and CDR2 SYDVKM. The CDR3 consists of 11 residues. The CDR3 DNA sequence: TGTGCCAGCAGTTTGGTCACTGAAACTTTCTTT. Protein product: CASSLVTETFF.

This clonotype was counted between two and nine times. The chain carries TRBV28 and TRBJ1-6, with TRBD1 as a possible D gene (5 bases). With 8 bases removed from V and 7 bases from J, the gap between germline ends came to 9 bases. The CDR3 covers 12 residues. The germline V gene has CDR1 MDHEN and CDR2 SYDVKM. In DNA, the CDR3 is TGTGCCAGCCTGACAGAAAATTCACCCCTCCACTTT. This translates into CASLTENSPLHF.

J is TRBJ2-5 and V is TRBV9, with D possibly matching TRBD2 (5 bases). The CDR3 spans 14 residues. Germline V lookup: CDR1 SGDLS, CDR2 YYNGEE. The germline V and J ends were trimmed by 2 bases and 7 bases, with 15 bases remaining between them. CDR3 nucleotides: TGTGCCAGCAGCGTGGGAGCCGGCTCAGGGACCCAGTACTTC. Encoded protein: CASSVGAGSGTQYF.

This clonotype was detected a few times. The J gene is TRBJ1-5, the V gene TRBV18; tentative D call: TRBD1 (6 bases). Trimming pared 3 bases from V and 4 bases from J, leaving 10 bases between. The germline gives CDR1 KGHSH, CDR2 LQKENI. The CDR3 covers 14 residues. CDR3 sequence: CASSPGGKNQPQHF. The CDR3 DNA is TGTGCCAGCTCACCTGGGGGCAAGAATCAGCCCCAGCATTTT.

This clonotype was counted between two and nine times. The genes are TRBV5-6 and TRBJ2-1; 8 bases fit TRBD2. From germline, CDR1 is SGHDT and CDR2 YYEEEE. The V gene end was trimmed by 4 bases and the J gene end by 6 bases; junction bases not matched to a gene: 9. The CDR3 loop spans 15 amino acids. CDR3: CASSGTRERRNEQFF. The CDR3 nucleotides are TGTGCCAGCAGCGGGACTAGGGAGCGTCGCAATGAGCAGTTCTTC.

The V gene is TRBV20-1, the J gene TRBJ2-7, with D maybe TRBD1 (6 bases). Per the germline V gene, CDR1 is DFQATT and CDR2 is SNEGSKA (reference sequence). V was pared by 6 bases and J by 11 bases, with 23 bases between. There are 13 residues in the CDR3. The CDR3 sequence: CSASPGQNLQEYF. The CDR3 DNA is TGCAGTGCCTCCCCCGGACAGAACCTTCAAGAGTACTTC.

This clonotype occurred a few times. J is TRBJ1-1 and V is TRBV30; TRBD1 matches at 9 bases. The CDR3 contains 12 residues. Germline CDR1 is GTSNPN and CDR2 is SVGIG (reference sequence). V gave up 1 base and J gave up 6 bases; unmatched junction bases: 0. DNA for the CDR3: TGTGCCTGGAGTGGGACAGGGGCTGAAGCTTTCTTT. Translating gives CAWSGTGAEAFF.

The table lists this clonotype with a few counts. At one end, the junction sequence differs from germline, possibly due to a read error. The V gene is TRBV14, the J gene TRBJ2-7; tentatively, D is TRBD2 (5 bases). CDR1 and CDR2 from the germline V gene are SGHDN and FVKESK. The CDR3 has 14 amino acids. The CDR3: CASSKEGISYEQYF. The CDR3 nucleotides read TGTGCCAGCAGCAAAGAGGGAATCTCCTACGAGCAGTACTTC.

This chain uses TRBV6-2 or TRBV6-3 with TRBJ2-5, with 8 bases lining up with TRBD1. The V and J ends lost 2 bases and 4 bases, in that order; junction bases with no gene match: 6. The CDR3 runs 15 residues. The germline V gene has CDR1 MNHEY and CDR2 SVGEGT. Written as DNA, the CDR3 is TGTGCCAGCAGTTACCGAGGACAGGGTCGAGAGACCCAGTACTTC. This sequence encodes CASSYRGQGRETQYF.

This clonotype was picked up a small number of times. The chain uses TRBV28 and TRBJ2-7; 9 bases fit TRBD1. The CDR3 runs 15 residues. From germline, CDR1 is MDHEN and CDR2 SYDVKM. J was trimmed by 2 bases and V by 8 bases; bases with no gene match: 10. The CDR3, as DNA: TGTGCCAGCCGATACCGGGACAGGGTGACCTACGAGCAGTACTTC. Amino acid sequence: CASRYRDRVTYEQYF.

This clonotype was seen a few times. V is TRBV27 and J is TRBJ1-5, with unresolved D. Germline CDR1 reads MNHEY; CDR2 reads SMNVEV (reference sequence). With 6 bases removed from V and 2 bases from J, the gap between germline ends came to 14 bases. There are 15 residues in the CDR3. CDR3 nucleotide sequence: TGTGCCAGCAGCAATGATTTTGGGGGCAATCAGCCCCAGCATTTT. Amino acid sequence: CASSNDFGGNQPQHF.

DNA of the CDR3: TGTGCCTGGAGGGACACCGATTTCTCCTACAATGAGCAGTTCTTC. It is translated as CAWRDTDFSYNEQFF. This chain connects TRBV30 to TRBJ2-1; D is possibly TRBD1 (5 bases). The CDR3 loop spans 15 amino acids. V was trimmed by 3 bases and J by 0 bases, leaving 12 bases between them. Per germline, CDR1 GTSNPN and CDR2 SVGIG (reference sequence).

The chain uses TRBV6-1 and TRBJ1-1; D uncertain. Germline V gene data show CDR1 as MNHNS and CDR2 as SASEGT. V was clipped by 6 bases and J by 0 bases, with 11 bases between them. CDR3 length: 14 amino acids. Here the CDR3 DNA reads TGTGCCAGCAGGCAACAGCCCTTGAACACTGAAGCTTTCTTT. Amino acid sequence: CASRQQPLNTEAFF.